One sample yielded the 3 T cell receptor beta chains listed below, sequenced in a study of T cells after posttransplantation cyclophosphamide (dated by TCRdb to 2016 to 2018). The library was built by means of the immunoSEQ multiplex PCR assay. TCRdb carries this immuneACCESS record with in-frame sequences only. Its versions omit some clonotypes, under half of them owing to an unresolved V gene in the studies checked, with the rest unexplained. Here the sample lists roughly 32,000 clones, none seen once only. Clones ranked in the top ten supply more than 4.5% of the sample. The source material was PBMCs. The receptors were gathered from a woman aged 30 to 39 in good health and a related stem cell transplant donor.

This clone has ten or more counts. V gene TRBV4-3 combines with J gene TRBJ1-1; D is undetermined. Germline V gives CDR1 LGHNA, CDR2 YSLEER. The CDR3 is 14 residues long. Trimming pared 3 bases from V and 4 bases from J, leaving 12 bases between. The CDR3 protein is CASSQAPGATEAFF. For the CDR3, the DNA is TGCGCCAGCAGCCAGGCCCCAGGTGCCACTGAAGCTTTCTTT.

This clone was detected many times. V gene TRBV7-9 combines with J gene TRBJ2-5, with 13 bases that match TRBD2. The germline CDR1 and CDR2 sequences are SEHNR and FQNEAQ (reference sequence). V trimming: 5 bases; J trimming: 7 bases; junction bases outside the gene matches: 4. This CDR3 has 14 residues. This CDR3 is CASSRGLAGATQYF. In DNA, the CDR3 is TGTGCCAGCAGCCGCGGACTAGCGGGGGCGACCCAGTACTTC.

This clone has only a few counts. The chain uses TRBV29-1 and TRBJ1-1; no reliable D call. CDR3 length: 14 amino acids. The V end was cut by 1 base, the J end by 0 bases, with 9 bases between. The germline CDR1 and CDR2 sequences are SQVTM and ANQGSEA. The CDR3 coding sequence is TGCAGCGTTGAAGTGCAGGCGATGAACACTGAAGCTTTCTTT. Residues: CSVEVQAMNTEAFF. Supplemented by reference TRBV29-1 and TRBJ1-1, the full variable domain reads SAVISQKPSRDICQRGTSLTIQCQVDSQVTMMFWYRQQPGQSLTLIATANQGSEATYESGFVIDKFPISRPNLTFSTLTVSNMSPEDSSIYLCSVEVQAMNTEAFFGQGTRLTVV.